The rows below give T cell receptor beta chains drawn from one sample of a study of CDR3 diversity in severe acne. TCRdb reprocessed the PCR reads with MiXCR, giving one entry per CDR3 protein. The sample lists roughly 81,000 distinct CDR3 sequences, 45% to 50% occurring once. Sequences were obtained from blood. Receptor source: a male donor in good health, serving as a control. Each CDR3 is given with its conserved first and last residue. A D gene is named only where the DNA matches it firmly. Size tells how often a clone was seen (once, few, many) or the class of an expanded clone, and some rows leave it out.

D gene,J gene,V gene,clone size,CDR3 protein,CDR3 DNA
NA,TRBJ2-2,TRBV4-2,few,CASSKIRNTGELFF,TGTGCCAGCAGCAAAATTCGGAACACCGGGGAGCTGTTTTTT
TRBD1,TRBJ2-6,TRBV11-2,many,CASSLTRQGSGANVLTF,TGTGCCAGCAGCTTAACCCGACAGGGATCCGGGGCCAACGTCCTGACTTTC
NA,TRBJ2-2,TRBV11-1,NA,CASSASGWGITGELFF,TGTGCCAGCAGCGCCTCGGGATGGGGGATCACCGGGGAGCTGTTTTTT
TRBD2,TRBJ2-1,TRBV7-9,NA,CASSLLAGRDEQFF,TGTGCCAGCAGCTTACTAGCGGGACGCGATGAGCAGTTCTTC
NA,TRBJ1-2,TRBV6-1,NA,CASTSTANGGYTF,TGTGCCAGCACCTCCACAGCAAACGGGGGCTACACCTTC
NA,TRBJ2-2,TRBV12-3/TRBV12-4,many,CASSLARAGTGELFF,TGTGCCAGCAGTTTAGCCAGGGCGGGCACCGGGGAGCTGTTTTTT
NA,TRBJ1-2,TRBV25-1,NA,CASRMTGTPEYGYTF,TGTGCCAGCAGGATGACCGGGACACCAGAGTATGGCTACACCTTC
TRBD2,TRBJ2-7,TRBV9,few,CASSVEASGSSYEQYF,TGTGCCAGCAGCGTAGAGGCTAGCGGGTCCTCCTACGAGCAGTACTTC
NA,TRBJ1-1,TRBV20-1,medium-sized,CSARRPWNTEAFF,TGCAGTGCTAGGAGACCGTGGAACACTGAAGCTTTCTTT
TRBD1,TRBJ1-1,TRBV7-3,few,CASSLQGAGNTEAFF,TGTGCCAGCAGCTTACAGGGGGCAGGGAACACTGAAGCTTTCTTT
TRBD2,TRBJ2-2,TRBV5-5,NA,CASSLADLRWGELFF,TGTGCCAGCAGTCTAGCGGATCTGCGATGGGGAGAGCTGTTTTTT
NA,TRBJ2-1,TRBV7-3,many,CASSFSEGPYNEQFF,TGTGCCAGCAGCTTTAGCGAGGGGCCCTACAATGAGCAGTTCTTC
NA,TRBJ2-2,TRBV29-1,NA,CSVGPTNTGGLFF,TGCAGCGTTGGGCCGACGAACACCGGGGGGCTGTTTTTT
NA,TRBJ2-2,TRBV7-9,NA,CASSLLFLGELFF,TGTGCCAGCAGCTTGCTCTTTCTCGGGGAGCTGTTTTTT
NA,TRBJ2-7,TRBV7-2,NA,CASSRGGRAYEQYF,TGTGCCAGCAGCCGAGGGGGGAGGGCCTACGAGCAGTACTTC
TRBD2,TRBJ2-1,TRBV27,NA,CASSYLAGEYNEQFF,TGTGCCAGCAGTTACTTAGCGGGAGAGTACAATGAGCAGTTCTTC
NA,TRBJ2-7,TRBV19,NA,CASTGIYEQYF,TGTGCCAGTACAGGGATCTACGAGCAGTACTTC
TRBD1,TRBJ1-4,TRBV3-1,few,CASSPPGQGGNEKLFF,TGTGCCAGCAGCCCCCCCGGACAGGGTGGGAATGAAAAACTGTTTTTT
NA,TRBJ1-1,TRBV7-8,NA,CASSLSPWSGMAFF,TGTGCCAGCAGCTTAAGTCCGTGGTCCGGGATGGCTTTCTTT
NA,TRBJ2-3,TRBV6-1,NA,CASSREPDTQYF,TGTGCCAGCAGCAGGGAACCCGATACGCAGTATTTT
TRBD1,TRBJ1-3,TRBV19,NA,CASSNMGQGAGNTIYF,TGTGCCAGTAGCAATATGGGACAGGGGGCTGGAAACACCATATATTTT
NA,TRBJ2-7,TRBV7-9,NA,CASSFAGTYYEQYF,TGTGCCAGCAGCTTCGCCGGGACCTATTACGAGCAGTACTTC
NA,TRBJ1-3,TRBV2,medium-sized,CASSEVLSGNTIYF,TGTGCCAGCAGTGAGGTACTCTCTGGAAACACCATATATTTT
NA,TRBJ1-5,TRBV20-1,many,CSARDGQGYNQPQHF,TGCAGTGCTAGAGATGGCCAGGGGTACAATCAGCCCCAGCATTTT
TRBD1,TRBJ1-4,TRBV29-1,many,CSVPGQGRSGKLFF,TGCAGCGTCCCCGGACAGGGAAGGAGCGGAAAACTGTTTTTT